A selection of T cell receptor beta chains follows, all from one sample in a study of blood T cell repertoires in COVID-19. Sequenced by immunoSEQ multiplex PCR; TCRdb stores in-frame clones only, minus some. The sample consists of roughly 330,000 clones, about nine tenths of them appearing once. The specimen sequenced was PBMCs or T cells enriched from blood (not recorded which). The receptor source for this set is a woman aged 18-29 years who had recovered from COVID-19. Each CDR3 is given with its conserved first and last residue. D genes are given only for firm matches.

d_gene: .
v_gene: TRBV7-7
j_gene: TRBJ2-5
CDR3aa: CASSSTTGFAETQYF

d_gene: TRBD1
v_gene: TRBV3-1/TRBV3-2
j_gene: TRBJ2-2
CDR3aa: CASSRPGTGSTGELFF

d_gene: .
v_gene: TRBV9
j_gene: TRBJ2-1
CDR3aa: CASSVIRDFSSSYNEQFF

d_gene: .
v_gene: TRBV9
j_gene: TRBJ2-7
CDR3aa: CASSVNSEEQYF

d_gene: .
v_gene: TRBV7-9
j_gene: TRBJ1-2
CDR3aa: CASSSIQGWLSYGYTF

d_gene: .
v_gene: TRBV4-2
j_gene: TRBJ2-3
CDR3aa: CASSQSRLDTQYF

d_gene: .
v_gene: TRBV19
j_gene: TRBJ1-5
CDR3aa: CASSMGHFDSNQPQHF

d_gene: .
v_gene: TRBV5-1
j_gene: TRBJ1-1
CDR3aa: CASSETRGSAFF

d_gene: TRBD1
v_gene: TRBV5-1
j_gene: TRBJ2-2
CDR3aa: CASSFRGPNTGELFF

d_gene: .
v_gene: TRBV28
j_gene: TRBJ1-5
CDR3aa: CASMQAAQYNQPQHF

d_gene: TRBD1
v_gene: TRBV19
j_gene: TRBJ1-5
CDR3aa: CASNFRQGAQPQHF

d_gene: .
v_gene: TRBV7-3
j_gene: TRBJ2-7
CDR3aa: CASSFQGGGEQYF

d_gene: TRBD1
v_gene: TRBV7-9
j_gene: TRBJ2-1
CDR3aa: CASSYPGQGTSLSYNEQFF

d_gene: TRBD1
v_gene: TRBV19
j_gene: TRBJ1-2
CDR3aa: CASSATGVYGYTF

d_gene: TRBD1
v_gene: TRBV5-5
j_gene: TRBJ1-1
CDR3aa: CASSSGQGYSTEAFF

d_gene: .
v_gene: TRBV24-1
j_gene: TRBJ2-1
CDR3aa: CATSDTRGPLTNEQFF

d_gene: TRBD1
v_gene: TRBV6-1
j_gene: TRBJ1-6
CDR3aa: CASSEGTGENSPLHF

d_gene: TRBD1
v_gene: TRBV24-1
j_gene: TRBJ1-2
CDR3aa: CATSDPRRDRGGYGYTF

d_gene: .
v_gene: TRBV3-1/TRBV3-2
j_gene: TRBJ2-5
CDR3aa: CASSQAGETQYF

d_gene: .
v_gene: TRBV7-3
j_gene: TRBJ2-2
CDR3aa: CASSSSGVRTGELFF

d_gene: .
v_gene: TRBV2
j_gene: TRBJ1-1
CDR3aa: CASSERVMNTEAFF

d_gene: .
v_gene: TRBV3-1/TRBV3-2
j_gene: TRBJ1-1
CDR3aa: CASSQFGTNTEAFF

d_gene: .
v_gene: TRBV5-1
j_gene: TRBJ2-5
CDR3aa: CASSLGGSFAQETQYF

d_gene: .
v_gene: TRBV7-6
j_gene: TRBJ2-2
CDR3aa: CASSLIGSGELFF

d_gene: TRBD1
v_gene: TRBV30
j_gene: TRBJ1-1
CDR3aa: CAWSGGQGSVTEAFF

d_gene: .
v_gene: TRBV6-5
j_gene: TRBJ2-3
CDR3aa: CASSRAGTDTQYF

d_gene: .
v_gene: TRBV5-5
j_gene: TRBJ1-5
CDR3aa: CASSLNPDQPQHF